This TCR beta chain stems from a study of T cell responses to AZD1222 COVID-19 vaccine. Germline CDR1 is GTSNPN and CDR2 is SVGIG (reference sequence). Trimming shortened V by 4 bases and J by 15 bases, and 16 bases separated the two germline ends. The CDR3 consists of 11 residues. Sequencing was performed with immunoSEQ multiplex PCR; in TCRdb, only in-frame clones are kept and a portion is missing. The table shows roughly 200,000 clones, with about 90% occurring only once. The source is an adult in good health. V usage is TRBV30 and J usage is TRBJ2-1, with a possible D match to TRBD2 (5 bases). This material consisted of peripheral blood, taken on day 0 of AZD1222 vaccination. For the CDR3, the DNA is TGTGCCTGGAACGAAGGGTTCGGAGGGTTCTTC. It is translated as CAWNEGFGGFF.